These 17 T cell receptor delta chains share one sample of origin, sequenced in a study of gamma-delta T cells after stem cell transplantation. TCRdb ran CATT on the RT-PCR reads. Among approximately 3,000 delta-chain clones listed, roughly 9% were seen once. Sequencing was carried out using gamma-delta T cells. These receptors were taken from a human donor. It is not recorded whose cells these are; they may come from a transplant donor.

By frequency in the sample, this clone is medium-sized. The chain uses TRDV2 and TRDJ2; 11 bases are shared with TRDD3. The ends lost 1 base at V and 5 bases at J; junction bases unmatched: 5. This CDR3 is built from 16 residues. CDR1 and CDR2 (germline): GEAIGNYY, EKD. The CDR3 region is CACDTLGDTNTAQLFF. CDR3 bases: TGTGCCTGTGACACGCTGGGGGATACAAATACAGCACAACTCTTCTTT.

This clone has more than one count but fewer than ten. The V gene is TRDV1, the J gene TRDJ1; D uncertain. V was cut by 5 bases and J by 8 bases, with 15 bases left in between. Germline-derived CDR1 and CDR2 are TSWWSYY and QGS. CDR3 length: 13 amino acids. The CDR3 region has the DNA TGTGCTCTTGGGAACAGAGAATACCAAAAACTCATCTTT. Encoded protein: CALGNREYQKLIF.

To note about this clone: A junction end diverges from the germline sequence, so it may reflect a read error. The same CDR3 arises from other DNA sequences in this sample as well. V and J are TRDV2 and TRDJ1; TRDD3 aligns across 12 bases. This CDR3 is 19 amino acids long. Germline V gene data show CDR1 as GEAIGNYY and CDR2 as EKD. CDR3 region: CACDTSLLGDTSHTDKLIF. The CDR3 DNA sequence: TGTGCCTGCGACACCTCGCTACTGGGGGATACTTCGCACACCGATAAACTCATCTTT.

This clone has only a few counts. This likely reflects a read error, since a far larger clone is one base away. The sample carries other DNA sequences with the same CDR3. The chain carries TRDV2 and TRDJ2; the D call may be TRDD2 or TRDD3 (5 bases each). With 7 bases removed from V and 0 bases from J, the gap between germline ends came to 20 bases. The CDR3 covers 17 residues. CDR1 and CDR2 from the germline V gene are GEAIGNYY and EKD. CDR3: CACDLLAPEALTAQLFF. Here the CDR3 DNA reads TGTGCCTGCGACCTACTGGCGCCCGAGGCTTTGACAGCACAACTCTTCTTT.

This clone came up a few times. This likely reflects a read error, since a far larger clone is one base away. The CDR3 region has the DNA TGTGCCTGTGACACCGTACTGGGGGCTAGCCCCTGGGACACCCGACAGATGTTTTTC. Residues: CACDTVLGASPWDTRQMFF. The chain couples TRDV2 to TRDJ3; 8 bases are shared with TRDD3. Germline V CDR1 and CDR2: GEAIGNYY, EKD. V lost 0 bases, J lost 2 bases, and 8 bases stayed unmatched. The CDR3 consists of 19 residues.

As to this clone: A read error likely explains this, since a far larger clone differs by one base. The rearrangement uses TRDV2 and TRDJ2; TRDD3 agrees at 12 bases. The CDR3 has 16 amino acids. The germline V gene has CDR1 GEAIGNYY and CDR2 EKD. In nucleotides, the CDR3 is TGTGCCTGTGACGTACTGGGGGATACTTTGACAGAACAACTCTTCTTT. It codes for CACDVLGDTLTEQLFF.

This clone was counted a few times. The gene calls are TRDV2 and TRDJ2; 10 bases are a match to TRDD3. The germline V gene encodes CDR1 GEAIGNYY and CDR2 EKD. V lost 4 bases, J lost 0 bases, and 7 bases stayed unmatched. The CDR3 runs to 17 residues. In nucleotides, the CDR3 is TGTGCCTGTGATCGACTGGGGGATTCCGCTTTGACAGCACAACTCTTCTTT. The encoded protein is CACDRLGDSALTAQLFF.

For this clone: A far larger clone lies a single base away; this is likely a read error. In DNA, the CDR3 is TGTGCCTGTGACACCGCGGGGGCCTTGACAGCACAACTCTTCTTT. This codes for CACDTAGALTAQLFF. This chain connects TRDV2 to TRDJ2, with a weak D call TRDD3 (5 bases). Germline V gives CDR1 GEAIGNYY, CDR2 EKD. The CDR3 runs to 15 residues. The ends were cut back, 0 bases at V and 2 bases at J, with 9 bases in the middle.

The genes are TRDV2 and TRDJ3, with 10 bases matching TRDD3. Trimming removed 0 bases from V and 6 bases from J; junction bases left unmatched: 4. The CDR3 is 17 amino acids. CDR1 and CDR2 (germline): GEAIGNYY, EKD. Here the CDR3 reads CACDTVGDTQDTRQMFF. CDR3 nucleotide sequence: TGTGCCTGTGACACCGTGGGGGATACCCAGGACACCCGACAGATGTTTTTC.

Regarding this clone: A far larger clone is one nucleotide away, so this likely arose from a read error. The gene calls are TRDV2 and TRDJ3, with 9 positions matching TRDD3. Germline values: CDR1 GEAIGNYY, CDR2 EKD. The CDR3 covers 20 residues. The CDR3, as DNA: TGTGCCGGTGACACCCTTACTGGGGGACCCGGCTCCTGGGACACCCGACAGATGTTTTTC. Its translation is CAGDTLTGGPGSWDTRQMFF.

This clone has just a few counts. At one of its ends the junction is not consistent with the germline gene, which may arise from a read error. The chain joins TRDV1 to TRDJ1, with D maybe TRDD2 (6 bases). The germline V gene encodes CDR1 TSWWSYY and CDR2 QGS. The CDR3 consists of 16 residues. The CDR3 spells CAPGNGVPRGSDKLIF. DNA of the CDR3: TGTGCTCCTGGGAACGGAGTTCCTAGAGGATCCGATAAACTCATCTTT.

The table lists this clone with a few counts. TCRdb records a much larger clone's protein for this DNA, with a difference at residue 11 that likely arises from a read error; the protein given is the translation of the DNA. The rearrangement links TRDV2 to TRDJ2; TRDD3 aligns across 12 bases. Germline values: CDR1 GEAIGNYY, CDR2 EKD. The CDR3 runs to 14 residues. The CDR3 sequence: CACDKLGDTARLFF. CDR3 nucleotide sequence: TGTGCCTGTGACAAACTGGGGGATACAGCACGACTCTTCTTT.

This clone was recorded a few times. It is likely a read error: a sequence one base away is far more abundant. The chain employs TRDV2 and TRDJ3; 11 bases align to TRDD3. The CDR3 totals 21 residues. CDR1 is GEAIGNYY and CDR2 is EKD in the germline V gene. DNA of the CDR3: TGTGCCTGTGACACCGTGGATGGGGGATACGCGGGCTCCTGGGACAGCCGACAGATGTTTTTC. Translated: CACDTVDGGYAGSWDSRQMFF.

This clone was detected a few times. This rearrangement joins TRDV2 to TRDJ2, with TRDD3 matching over 9 bases. CDR3 length: 15 residues. The J segment lost 4 bases and the V segment lost 0 bases, leaving 2 bases of the junction unmatched. Germline CDR1 GEAIGNYY, CDR2 EKD. Here the CDR3 reads CACDTVLGETAQLFF. CDR3 DNA sequence: TGTGCCTGTGACACCGTACTGGGGGAGACAGCACAACTCTTCTTT.

On this clone itself: This may be a read error, as it is one base from a much larger clone. The chain uses TRDV2 and TRDJ1; TRDD3 matches 13 bases. Losses at the gene ends were 1 base for V and 1 base for J; bases not matched to a gene: 11. There are 19 residues in the CDR3. Germline-derived CDR1 and CDR2 are GEAIGNYY and EKD. The CDR3 DNA reads TGTGCCTGTGACACTCGTACTGGGGGATACGCGGTGTTCACCGATAAACTCATCTTT. Encoded protein: CACDTRTGGYAVFTDKLIF.

This clone was counted once. A much larger clone lies a single base off, so this may be a read error. The same CDR3 is also encoded by other DNA sequences in this sample. The V call is TRDV2, the J call TRDJ1; 11 positions match TRDD3. The CDR3 consists of 20 residues. CDR1 is GEAIGNYY, CDR2 EKD, per germline. CDR3 nucleotide sequence: TGTGCATGTGACACCGCTATCCGGAACTGGGGGATATCCCCTACCGATAAACTCATCTTT. Translated, it gives CACDTAIRNWGISPTDKLIF.

This clone has only a few counts. The TCRdb protein, from a much larger clone, departs from this DNA's translation at residue 5, likely by read error; the protein shown derives from the DNA. The chain couples TRDV2 to TRDJ3; TRDD3 matches at 7 bases. Trimming at V came to 3 bases and at J to 2 bases, leaving 9 bases not matched to a gene. Germline loops: CDR1 GEAIGNYY, CDR2 EKD. The CDR3 sequence is 18 residues long. CDR3 amino acids: CACDSVLGMAWDTRQMFF. The CDR3 DNA reads as TGTGCCTGTGACTCCGTACTGGGGATGGCCTGGGACACCCGACAGATGTTTTTC.